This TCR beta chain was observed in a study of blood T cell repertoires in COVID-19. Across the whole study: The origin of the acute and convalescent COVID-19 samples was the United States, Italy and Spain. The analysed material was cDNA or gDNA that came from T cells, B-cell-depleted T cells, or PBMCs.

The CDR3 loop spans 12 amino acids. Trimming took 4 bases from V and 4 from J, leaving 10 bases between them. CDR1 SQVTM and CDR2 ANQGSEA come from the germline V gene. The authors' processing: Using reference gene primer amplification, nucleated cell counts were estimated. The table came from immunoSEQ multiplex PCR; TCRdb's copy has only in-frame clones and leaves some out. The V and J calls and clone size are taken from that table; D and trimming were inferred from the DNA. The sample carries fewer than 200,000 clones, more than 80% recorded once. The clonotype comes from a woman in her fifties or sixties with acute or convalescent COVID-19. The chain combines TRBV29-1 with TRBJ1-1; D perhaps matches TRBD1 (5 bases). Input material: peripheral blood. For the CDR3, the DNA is TGCAGCGTTGCTCAGGGTAGCACTGAAGCTTTCTTT. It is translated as CSVAQGSTEAFF.